These T cell receptor beta chains were read from a single sample in a study of lymphopenia after photon versus proton radiotherapy. Measured with immunoSEQ multiplex PCR; TCRdb has only the in-frame clones, and not every one. The repertoire includes around 53,000 clones, over 70% of them detected once, and roughly 27% sits in the top ten. The specimen comprised peripheral blood, sampled from a patient treated with photon-based radiotherapy. All receptors come from a man aged 45-65 years with gastric cancer. CDR3s include the opening cysteine and the closing phenylalanine or tryptophan. The order of the fields is clone size, V gene, D gene, J gene, CDR3 protein, CDR3 DNA. D genes are given only for firm matches. Not every row has a clone size; where given, it reads once, few, many or a size class.

size: .
V: TRBV5-6
D: .
J: TRBJ1-2
CDR3: CASSLVGGKYGYTF
DNA: TGTGCCAGCAGCTTGGTGGGAGGGAAGTATGGCTACACCTTC

size: once
V: TRBV9
D: .
J: TRBJ2-7
CDR3: CASSARMGGPLEQYF
DNA: TGTGCCAGCAGCGCGCGGATGGGCGGGCCTCTCGAGCAGTACTTC

size: .
V: TRBV15
D: .
J: TRBJ2-5
CDR3: CATSSRGVETQYF
DNA: TGTGCCACCAGCAGCCGGGGAGTAGAGACCCAGTACTTC

size: .
V: TRBV20-1
D: .
J: TRBJ2-7
CDR3: CSATGGNEQYF
DNA: TGCAGTGCTACAGGGGGGAACGAGCAGTACTTC

size: .
V: TRBV5-1
D: .
J: TRBJ2-3
CDR3: CASSLVALPGTDTQYF
DNA: TGCGCCAGCAGCTTGGTTGCGCTACCGGGTACAGATACGCAGTATTTT

size: .
V: TRBV5-1
D: TRBD2
J: TRBJ2-5
CDR3: CASSPEPPKTSGSGTQYF
DNA: TGCGCCAGCTCCCCAGAACCCCCTAAGACTAGCGGGAGTGGGACCCAGTACTTC

size: .
V: TRBV5-6
D: TRBD1
J: TRBJ1-3
CDR3: CASSLEPDRVSGNTIYF
DNA: TGTGCCAGCAGCTTGGAGCCGGACAGGGTCTCTGGAAACACCATATATTTT

size: few
V: TRBV7-9
D: .
J: TRBJ2-6
CDR3: CASYGVGGSGANVLTF
DNA: TGTGCCAGCTATGGGGTCGGGGGATCCGGGGCCAACGTCCTGACTTTC

size: .
V: TRBV5-4
D: .
J: TRBJ1-2
CDR3: CASSWDGGAYGYTF
DNA: TGTGCCAGCAGCTGGGACGGGGGGGCCTATGGCTACACCTTC

size: .
V: TRBV5-4
D: .
J: TRBJ2-3
CDR3: CASSPKKSGTDTQYF
DNA: TGTGCCAGCAGCCCGAAAAAGAGCGGGACAGATACGCAGTATTTT